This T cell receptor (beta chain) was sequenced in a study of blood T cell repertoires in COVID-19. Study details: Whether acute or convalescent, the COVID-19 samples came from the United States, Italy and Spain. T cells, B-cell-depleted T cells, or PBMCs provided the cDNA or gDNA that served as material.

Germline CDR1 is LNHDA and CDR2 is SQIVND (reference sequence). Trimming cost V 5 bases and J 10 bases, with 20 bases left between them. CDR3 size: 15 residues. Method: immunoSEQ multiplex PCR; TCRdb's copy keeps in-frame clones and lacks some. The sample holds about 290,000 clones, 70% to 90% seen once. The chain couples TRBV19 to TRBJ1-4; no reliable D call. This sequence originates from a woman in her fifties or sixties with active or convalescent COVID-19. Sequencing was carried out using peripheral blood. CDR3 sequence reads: CASSWARRDDGKLFF. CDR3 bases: TGTGCCAGTAGTTGGGCCCGGCGGGATGATGGAAAACTGTTTTTT.